This is a list of T cell receptor beta chains from one sample in a study of T cell responses to AZD1222 COVID-19 vaccine. TCRdb keeps only in-frame clones here, not all; method: immunoSEQ multiplex PCR. The data show about 78,000 clones, roughly 87% seen once. The sequences come from peripheral blood, collected on day 0 of AZD1222 vaccination. The receptors derive from an adult in good health. CDR3s include the opening cysteine and the closing phenylalanine or tryptophan. D genes are given only for firm matches. Rows give clone size only sometimes, using once, few, many, or a class for an expanded clone.

TRBV19,NA,TRBJ2-5,NA,TGTGCCAGTAGGGGTCGCGGGAAGTTTTTTGAGACCCAGTACTTC,CASRGRGKFFETQYF
TRBV14,NA,TRBJ2-3,NA,TGTGCCAGCAGCCTCCGACAGGTGGCAGATACGCAGTATTTT,CASSLRQVADTQYF
TRBV5-1,NA,TRBJ1-6,NA,TGCGCCAGCAGCTTTACAGGCCTAGATTCACCCCTCCACTTT,CASSFTGLDSPLHF
TRBV6-2/TRBV6-3,NA,TRBJ1-5,once,TGTGCCAGCAGTTACGGGGGAACCGATCAGCCCCAGCATTTT,CASSYGGTDQPQHF
TRBV18,TRBD2,TRBJ2-1,NA,TGTGCCAGCTCACCTAGCGGGAGGCCTCATGAGCAGTTCTTC,CASSPSGRPHEQFF
TRBV10-3,NA,TRBJ2-2,NA,TGTGCCATCCGTGACACCTCCCCCACCGGGGAGCTGTTTTTT,CAIRDTSPTGELFF
TRBV5-6,NA,TRBJ2-3,NA,TGTGCCAGCAGCTCCCTGAGGACGTGGTCAGCAGATACGCAGTATTTT,CASSSLRTWSADTQYF
TRBV5-6,TRBD2,TRBJ2-3,NA,TGTGCCAGCAGGCCAAGAGGAGCGGGAGAGATAGATACGCAGTATTTT,CASRPRGAGEIDTQYF
TRBV5-6,NA,TRBJ1-4,NA,TGTGCCAGCAGCTTGGGGGGGAATGAAAAACTGTTTTTT,CASSLGGNEKLFF
TRBV9,NA,TRBJ1-3,NA,TGTGCCAGCAGCCAACAAGGTGTCCTCTCTGGAAACACCATATATTTT,CASSQQGVLSGNTIYF
TRBV15,NA,TRBJ1-3,NA,TGTGCCACCAGCAAGAGGGGGACACCTGGAAACACCATATATTTT,CATSKRGTPGNTIYF
TRBV4-2,NA,TRBJ1-1,NA,TGTGCCAGCAGCCGCCCAAGGGGACCGAACACTGAAGCTTTCTTT,CASSRPRGPNTEAFF
TRBV12-2,NA,TRBJ2-1,NA,TGTGCAAGTCGCTTAGCGGGGGAATACTACAATGAGCAGTTCTTC,CASRLAGEYYNEQFF
TRBV14,NA,TRBJ1-6,NA,TGTGCCAGCAGCCAAGGCGACAGCAGTATTTGGACCCTCCACTTT,CASSQGDSSIWTLHF
TRBV19,TRBD1,TRBJ2-5,NA,TGTGCCAGTAGTAGGGACAGGGAGGAGACCCAGTACTTC,CASSRDREETQYF
TRBV4-1,NA,TRBJ2-1,NA,TGCGCCAGCAGCCCCGGACAATTTTACAATGAGCAGTTCTTC,CASSPGQFYNEQFF
TRBV6-5,TRBD2,TRBJ2-3,NA,TGTGCCAGCAGTTATGGACTAGCTGGCACAGATACGCAGTATTTT,CASSYGLAGTDTQYF
TRBV19,NA,TRBJ1-5,once,TGTGCCAGTAACCGAGGGGTCGGACAGCCCCAGCATTTT,CASNRGVGQPQHF
TRBV19,TRBD1,TRBJ2-5,NA,TGTGCCAGTAGTAGACAGGGGATGCAAGAGACCCAGTACTTC,CASSRQGMQETQYF
TRBV29-1,NA,TRBJ1-1,NA,TGCAGCGTTGGCAGAGGGGACACTGAAGCTTTCTTT,CSVGRGDTEAFF
TRBV9,TRBD1,TRBJ1-3,NA,TGTGCCAGCAGCTCCACGACAGGGGTGGGAAACACCATATATTTT,CASSSTTGVGNTIYF
TRBV28,TRBD2,TRBJ2-7,NA,TGTGCCAGCACCTCCTCAGCCGGGACTAGGGGGAACCAGTACTTC,CASTSSAGTRGNQYF
TRBV2,TRBD2,TRBJ2-3,once,TGTGCCAGCAGCGGAGCGGGGGGAACAGATACGCAGTATTTT,CASSGAGGTDTQYF
TRBV5-1,TRBD2,TRBJ2-7,NA,TGCGCCAGCAGCATTAGCGGGAGTTCCTCCTACGAGCAGTACTTC,CASSISGSSSYEQYF
TRBV3-1/TRBV3-2,TRBD1,TRBJ1-6,NA,TGTGCCAGCAGCCCGCAACGAGGGGGCGCCTCACCCCTCCACTTT,CASSPQRGGASPLHF
TRBV7-2,NA,TRBJ2-1,once,TGTGCCAGCAGCTTGACTAGAGTAACCAATGAGCAGTTCTTC,CASSLTRVTNEQFF
TRBV7-2,TRBD2,TRBJ2-7,NA,TGTGCCAGCAGCTTAGAACTAGCGGGAGGGCACGAGCAGTACTTC,CASSLELAGGHEQYF
TRBV9,NA,TRBJ2-1,once,TGTGCCAGCAGCGTAGATTTAGCGGCATACAATGAGCAGTTCTTC,CASSVDLAAYNEQFF
TRBV9,TRBD1,TRBJ2-3,NA,TGTGCCAGCAGCGTAGGGGTGGGGACAGGGACAGATACGCAGTATTTT,CASSVGVGTGTDTQYF
TRBV3-1/TRBV3-2,NA,TRBJ2-1,NA,TGTGCCAGCAGCCGGGACCCACAGGGTGAGCAGTTCTTC,CASSRDPQGEQFF
TRBV11-3,NA,TRBJ2-5,few,TGTGCCAGCAGCGCCCCGGGACAAGCAGAGACCCAGTACTTC,CASSAPGQAETQYF
TRBV20-1,TRBD2,TRBJ2-1,NA,TGCAGTGCTAGGGGTAGCGGGAGGGAATTCTTC,CSARGSGREFF
TRBV6-5,NA,TRBJ2-6,NA,TGTGCCAGCAGTCCTACTGGGGCCAACGTCCTGACTTTC,CASSPTGANVLTF
TRBV19,TRBD2,TRBJ2-2,NA,TGTGCCAGTAGTATAGCCGGGACTAGTAGGACCGGGGAGCTGTTTTTT,CASSIAGTSRTGELFF
TRBV9,TRBD2,TRBJ2-2,NA,TGTGCCAGCAGCGTAGCGGGAGGAATCGGGGAGCTGTTTTTT,CASSVAGGIGELFF
TRBV27,NA,TRBJ1-1,NA,TGTGCCAGCTTTAGGGGGATCAGCACTGAAGCTTTCTTT,CASFRGISTEAFF
TRBV5-1,TRBD1,TRBJ1-1,NA,TGCGCCAGCAACGAACCGGGACAGGGTATAGAAGCTTTCTTT,CASNEPGQGIEAFF
TRBV5-1,NA,TRBJ2-1,NA,TGCGCCAGCAGCTTGGGTGGGAGGACCTACAATGAGCAGTTCTTC,CASSLGGRTYNEQFF
TRBV3-1/TRBV3-2,NA,TRBJ1-1,NA,TGTGCCAGCACCCAGGGACGGACCATGAACACTGAAGCTTTCTTT,CASTQGRTMNTEAFF
TRBV4-1,NA,TRBJ2-1,NA,TGCGCCAGCAGCCAAGGTGACAGACGGCAGTTCTTC,CASSQGDRRQFF